This T cell receptor beta chain was found in a study of blood T cell repertoires in COVID-19 (dated by TCRdb to 2020 to 2022). For the wider study: Samples from collaborators originated in the United States, Italy and Spain and spanned both the acute and convalescent phases of COVID-19. The material from the prospective study consisted of cDNA or gDNA derived from T cells, B-cell-depleted T cells, or PBMCs. Subjects who had been exposed to COVID-19, were actively infected with it, or had recovered from it provided the deeply sampled blood TCRbeta repertoires that made up the dataset. The repertoires were released in a freely available public database intended as a resource for research on the immune response to SARS-CoV-2. Samples were obtained from the ongoing ImmuneRACE study (first 160 participants) and from some 1,200 subjects provided by 6 global collaborators. Sample metadata almost always included a de-identified subject ID, COVID-19 status, age in years and sex. Where HLA class I and class II types were available, the types were taken from metadata supplied by the sample provider, not from assay-based typing.

As for this clone: The antigen it recognizes is unknown. Base-call qualities are not available, and no considerably larger clone is one nucleotide away.

From the germline V gene, CDR1 is SGHTA and CDR2 is FQGNSA. The CDR3 holds 14 amino acids from the cysteine to the phenylalanine. The only DNA kept is the CDR3, 42 bases in frame from the first base. Trimming removed 5 bases from V and 0 bases from J, leaving 11 bases between the germline ends. TCRbeta CDR3 regions were amplified from genomic DNA by means of the immunoSEQ Assay, a bias-controlled multiplex PCR. Under the source paper's analysis protocol: Within the assay, amplification of reference gene primers was used to estimate how many nucleated cells each sample contained. Sequence reads were collapsed and filtered to measure the absolute abundance of every unique TCRbeta CDR3 rearrangement. For each sample, productive Simpson clonality was calculated as the square root of Simpson's diversity index across productive rearrangements. TCRdb retrieved this table from immuneACCESS and kept in-frame rearrangements only. Not all clones are present; in checked studies, unresolved V genes account for under half, and no reason is known for the remainder. V and J calls and clone size follow that table, whereas D and trimming were derived from the DNA. Across this sample there are approximately 250,000 clones, with 85% seen only once. The ten largest make up 9.1% of the sample.

On the study overall, not on this receptor specifically: The amount of clinical and demographic metadata varied by source and participant and was provided uncurated.

Participants in the prospective study were enrolled through a virtual design, were aged 18 to 89 years, and lived in about 25 United States geographic areas. In the prospective study, participants were assigned to cohorts based on the clinical history participants reported in a screening survey and a study questionnaire. Mobile phlebotomists in the prospective study collected whole blood, serum and a nasopharyngeal or oropharyngeal swab from every participant. Over an approximately 2-month period, participants in the prospective study had the option of providing additional blood draws and questionnaires. Before DNA extraction, prospective study blood samples were shipped either frozen or at room temperature.

This chain joins TRBV7-2 to TRBJ2-7; the D gene cannot be resolved reliably. The receptor was derived from a woman in her fifties or sixties with acute COVID-19. Source material: PBMCs or T cells enriched from blood (not recorded which). The DNA sequence follows: TGTGCCAGCAGCCCCGCTGGCACCTCCTACGAGCAGTACTTC. This is translated as CASSPAGTSYEQYF.